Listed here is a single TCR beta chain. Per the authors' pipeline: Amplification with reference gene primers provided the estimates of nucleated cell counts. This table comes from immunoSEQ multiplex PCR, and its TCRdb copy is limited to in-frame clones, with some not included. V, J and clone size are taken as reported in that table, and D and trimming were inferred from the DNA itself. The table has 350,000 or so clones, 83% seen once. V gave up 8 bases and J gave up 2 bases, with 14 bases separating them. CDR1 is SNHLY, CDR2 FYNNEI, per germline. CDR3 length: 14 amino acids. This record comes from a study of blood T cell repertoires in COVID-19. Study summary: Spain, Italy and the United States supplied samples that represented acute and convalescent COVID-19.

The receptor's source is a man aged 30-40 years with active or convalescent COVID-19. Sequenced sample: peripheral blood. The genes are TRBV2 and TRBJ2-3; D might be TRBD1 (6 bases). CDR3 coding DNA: TGTGCCAGCGGAGGACAGAACCCCACAGATACGCAGTATTTT. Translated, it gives CASGGQNPTDTQYF. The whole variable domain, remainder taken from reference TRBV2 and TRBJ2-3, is EPEVTQTPSHQVTQMGQEVILRCVPISNHLYFYWYRQILGQKVEFLVSFYNNEISEKSEIFDDQFSVERPDGSNFTLKIRSTKLEDSAMYFCASGGQNPTDTQYFGPGTRLTVL.